These 23 T cell receptor beta chains share one sample of origin, sequenced in a study of T cells after yellow fever vaccination. TCRdb re-analysed the 5' RACE reads in MiXCR, keeping a single row per CDR3 protein. The repertoire has over 300,000 distinct CDR3 sequences, approximately 3.8% of them found once; the top ten carry 23%. The sample was PBMCs, taken on the day of the yellow fever booster vaccination. All receptors come from a man in his late teens or twenties who received the YFV17D yellow fever vaccine.

This clonotype appeared many times. This sequence joins TRBV12-3 or TRBV12-4 and TRBJ2-2; 14 nucleotides line up with TRBD2. V lost 5 bases and J lost 6; bases outside the gene matches: 5. CDR3 length: 16 residues. As DNA, the CDR3 is TGTGCCAGCAGTATGACTAGCGGGGGGGCTTCCGGGGAGCTGTTTTTT. Amino acid sequence: CASSMTSGGASGELFF.

This clonotype was seen ten or more times. The chain carries TRBV6-6 and TRBJ1-2; TRBD1 is a possible D gene (5 bases). Germline CDR1 reads MNHNY; CDR2 reads SVGAGI (reference sequence). The CDR3 length is 13 residues. The ends were cut back, 4 bases at V and 2 bases at J, with 8 bases in the middle. The CDR3 sequence: CASSLEGNYGYTF. The CDR3, as DNA: TGTGCCAGCAGTTTAGAGGGGAACTATGGCTACACCTTC.

This clonotype was detected many times. The chain uses TRBV7-6 and TRBJ1-1; D may be TRBD1 (6 bases). V was cut by 0 bases and J by 6 bases, with 14 bases left in between. The CDR3 consists of 15 residues. The germline gives CDR1 SGHVS, CDR2 FNYEAQ. DNA for the CDR3: TGTGCCAGCAGCTTAGCTCAGGGGAAGCTCGCTGAAGCTTTCTTT. It translates to CASSLAQGKLAEAFF.

This clonotype was seen more than once but under ten times. The rearrangement joins TRBV14 to TRBJ1-4; D is perhaps TRBD1 (5 bases). Trimming removed 4 bases at V and 0 bases at J, with 9 bases between. The length of the CDR3 is 15 residues. Germline V gene data show CDR1 as SGHDN and CDR2 as FVKESK. The CDR3 DNA reads TGTGCCAGCAGCCGTCTAGGGGCAACTAATGAAAAACTGTTTTTT. This gives the protein CASSRLGATNEKLFF.

There are a few counts of this clonotype. This chain joins TRBV5-1 and TRBJ2-7; 10 bases line up with TRBD1. The junction had 12 bases not matched to a gene; V was cut back by 4 bases and J by 2 bases. The CDR3 runs 17 residues. The germline CDR1 and CDR2 sequences are SGHRS and YFSETQ. The CDR3 bases are TGCGCCAGCAGCCCCTACACCTCCGGGACAGGGGCCTACGAGCAGTACTTC. It specifies CASSPYTSGTGAYEQYF.

This clonotype occurred a few times. This chain links TRBV5-4 with TRBJ2-5; D ambiguous. Trimming cost V 0 bases and J 6 bases, with 9 bases left between them. Germline CDR1 is SGHNT and CDR2 is YYREEE (reference sequence). This CDR3 region has 13 residues. The CDR3 reads CASSLGGVQTQYF. In DNA form, the CDR3 reads TGTGCCAGCAGCTTGGGTGGGGTGCAGACCCAGTACTTC.

This clonotype has a count of ten or more. The chain couples TRBV29-1 to TRBJ2-7; D could derive from TRBD1 or TRBD2 (5 bases each). This CDR3 contains 13 residues. Germline V gives CDR1 SQVTM, CDR2 ANQGSEA. V gave up 8 bases and J gave up 0 bases, with 14 bases separating them. The CDR3 protein is CSRGDGRSYEQYV. For the CDR3, the DNA is TGCAGCCGAGGGGACGGACGCTCCTACGAGCAGTACGTC.

This clonotype was seen at least ten times. This chain links TRBV2 with TRBJ2-1; D is unresolved. This CDR3 has 11 residues. Trimming cost V 3 bases and J 9 bases, with 6 bases left between them. CDR1 and CDR2 from the germline V gene are SNHLY and FYNNEI. CDR3 loop: CASSDWGEQFF. The CDR3 region has the DNA TGTGCCAGCAGTGACTGGGGTGAGCAGTTCTTC.

This clonotype was seen many times. The chain joins TRBV6-5 to TRBJ1-4, with TRBD1 matching 7 bases. CDR3 size: 14 residues. Germline values: CDR1 MNHEY, CDR2 SVGAGI. The junction had 7 bases not matched to a gene; V was cut back by 4 bases and J by 8 bases. CDR3 amino acids: CASSSGQAAEKLFF. CDR3 DNA sequence: TGTGCCAGCAGTTCAGGACAGGCTGCGGAAAAACTGTTTTTT.

This clonotype was seen repeatedly, ten times or more. The CDR3 loop reads CASSTGTGVTDTQYF. The CDR3 DNA reads as TGTGCCAGCAGCACCGGGACAGGGGTTACAGATACGCAGTATTTT. The V gene is TRBV5-6, the J gene TRBJ2-3, with TRBD1 identical over 10 bases. Germline CDR1 and CDR2: SGHDT and YYEEEE. This CDR3 comprises 15 residues. The trim removed 4 bases at V and 3 bases at J, leaving 5 bases unmatched.

This clonotype appeared a few times. This chain uses TRBV10-1 with TRBJ1-2, with D perhaps matching TRBD1 (5 bases). Trimming left V 7 bases short and J 2 bases short, with 17 bases between. Per the germline V gene, CDR1 is WNHNN and CDR2 is SYGVQD (reference sequence). The CDR3 runs to 15 residues. The CDR3 here is CASNLQEKRNYGYTF. CDR3 in DNA: TGCGCCAGCAACCTACAGGAGAAGAGAAACTATGGCTACACCTTC.

This clonotype was counted at least ten times. The chain employs TRBV20-1 and TRBJ1-1; D possibly corresponds to TRBD1 (5 bases). The V gene's germline CDR1 is DFQATT and CDR2 SNEGSKA (reference sequence). CDR3 length equals 13 residues. V was clipped by 7 bases and J by 11 bases, with 23 bases between them. The CDR3 DNA follows: TGCAGTGTAAGGGGCAGGGTGCTCCACGATGCTTTCTTT. Amino acid sequence: CSVRGRVLHDAFF.

This clonotype was picked up many times. The chain couples TRBV7-2 to TRBJ1-1; no reliable D call. The CDR3 consists of 12 residues. With 5 bases removed from V and 6 bases from J, the gap between germline ends came to 10 bases. Per germline, CDR1 SGHTA and CDR2 FQGNSA. CDR3: CASSRSPAEAFF. CDR3 DNA: TGTGCCAGCAGCCGGAGCCCAGCTGAAGCTTTCTTT.

This rearrangement joins TRBV7-9 to TRBJ2-7; TRBD1 matches at 7 bases. V gave up 5 bases and J gave up 0 bases; unmatched junction bases: 10. CDR1 and CDR2 from the germline V gene are SEHNR and FQNEAQ (reference sequence). The CDR3 runs 16 residues. CDR3 coding DNA: TGTGCCAGCAGCGCGACCGGGGACAGAGGCTCCTACGAGCAGTACTTC. It codes for CASSATGDRGSYEQYF.

This clonotype appeared a few times. This chain uses TRBV5-4 with TRBJ2-4; 7 bases line up with TRBD1. The length of the CDR3 is 13 residues. Germline values: CDR1 SGHNT, CDR2 YYREEE (reference sequence). Germline trimming cut 3 bases from V and 5 bases from J; bases unmatched to any gene: 2. For the CDR3, the DNA is TGTGCCAGCAGCTGGGACAGTGAAAACATTCAGTACTTC. It codes for CASSWDSENIQYF. Full variable domain (missing parts from reference TRBV5-4 and TRBJ2-4): ETGVTQSPTHLIKTRGQQVTLRCSSQSGHNTVSWYQQALGQGPQFIFQYYREEENGRGNFPPRFSGLQFPNYSSELNVNALELDDSALYLCASSWDSENIQYFGAGTRLSVL.

This clonotype was seen at least ten times. The chain links TRBV5-8 to TRBJ2-3; the D gene is possibly TRBD2 (5 bases). The germline gives CDR1 SGHTS, CDR2 YDEGEE. The CDR3 loop spans 14 amino acids. V lost 6 bases and J lost 5, with 16 bases in between. The CDR3 region has the DNA TGTGCCAGCACCTACGGGGAGCTTGGAGATACGCAGTATTTT. As protein: CASTYGELGDTQYF.

This clonotype was found a few times. The chain is built from TRBV29-1 and TRBJ1-2; D is possibly TRBD1 (6 bases). Germline CDR1 reads SQVTM; CDR2 reads ANQGSEA. This CDR3 region has 12 residues. Trimming took off 6 bases at V and 2 bases at J, with 10 bases between the two ends. CDR3 DNA sequence: TGCAGCGTAGAAACAGGGAACTATGGCTACACCTTC. Translated, it gives CSVETGNYGYTF.

This clonotype has a count of ten or more. This sequence joins TRBV25-1 and TRBJ1-5; D is uncertain. Looked up from germline, CDR1 is MGHDK and CDR2 is SYGVNS. V was shortened by 2 bases and J by 3 bases, with 2 bases between the two germline ends. The CDR3 has 12 residues. The CDR3 sequence is CASSEANQPQHF. Here the CDR3 DNA reads TGTGCCAGCAGTGAAGCCAATCAGCCCCAGCATTTT.

This clonotype was picked up many times. The chain has TRBV7-2 and TRBJ2-7; D is ambiguous. Germline values: CDR1 SGHTA, CDR2 FQGNSA. CDR3 length equals 14 residues. Deletions cut 5 bases from V and 5 bases from J, with 16 bases between. The CDR3 sequence is CASSPRARTDEQYF. The CDR3 DNA sequence: TGTGCCAGCAGCCCACGGGCCCGGACCGACGAGCAGTACTTC.

This clonotype appeared a few times. The chain links TRBV5-1 to TRBJ1-5; the D gene is possibly TRBD1 (6 bases). This CDR3 is built from 17 residues. Germline CDR1 reads SGHRS; CDR2 reads YFSETQ. V gave up 0 bases and J gave up 2 bases, with 15 bases separating them. CDR3 nucleotide sequence: TGCGCCAGCAGCTTGGATGGTGCAGGGGCGGGCAATCAGCCCCAGCATTTT. Translated: CASSLDGAGAGNQPQHF. The variable domain in full, completed from reference TRBV5-1 and TRBJ1-5, reads KAGVTQTPRYLIKTRGQQVTLSCSPISGHRSVSWYQQTPGQGLQFLFEYFSETQRNKGNFPGRFSGRQFSNSRSEMNVSTLELGDSALYLCASSLDGAGAGNQPQHFGDGTRLSIL.

This clonotype was found a few times. The rearrangement joins TRBV4-2 to TRBJ2-2; the D gene is possibly TRBD1 (6 bases). Trimming removed 3 bases at V and 1 base at J, with 9 bases between. The germline V gene encodes CDR1 LGHNA and CDR2 YNFKEQ. The CDR3 length is 15 residues. The CDR3 DNA reads as TGTGCCAGCAGCCAGGGGGCAGTGAACACCGGGGAGCTGTTTTTT. This gives the protein CASSQGAVNTGELFF.

This chain joins TRBV5-1 and TRBJ2-7; D perhaps matches TRBD2 (6 bases). Trimming cost V 3 bases and J 0 bases, with 13 bases left between them. CDR3 length: 15 residues. CDR1 is SGHRS and CDR2 is YFSETQ in the germline V gene. This CDR3 reads CASSSGLSSSYEQYV. The DNA for the CDR3 is TGCGCCAGCAGCTCGGGACTTTCCAGCTCCTACGAGCAGTACGTC.

The chain carries TRBV4-1 and TRBJ1-3; 9 bases line up with TRBD1. Trimming took 3 bases from V and 7 from J; bases not matched to a gene: 10. The CDR3 has 16 amino acids. Germline V gives CDR1 MGHRA, CDR2 YSYEKL. CDR3 sequence (DNA): TGCGCCAGCAGCCACCCGGGACAGGGATCTCGGAACACCATATATTTT. Its protein is CASSHPGQGSRNTIYF.